The clone carrying this TCR beta chain has just a few counts. Its antigen is not identified. CDR1 is SGHRS and CDR2 is YFSETQ in the germline V gene. V was cut by 0 bases and J by 7 bases, with 11 bases left in between. The CDR3 is 15 amino acids. Unique molecular identifiers were present on the cDNA, and a universal primer site came from template switching. TCRdb reprocessed the 5' RACE reads via MiXCR and lists one record per CDR3 protein. The sample records under 300,000 distinct CDR3 sequences, approximately 12% being singletons. This sample is drawn from a study of identical twins. Study-wide results and caveats: Out-of-frame alpha sequences common to twins exhibited a surplus of low generation probability.

The sample was also linked to a second study, of yellow fever vaccine responses in identical twins.

This chain connects TRBV5-1 to TRBJ1-6; D gene unclear. Sequenced sample: memory (CD45RO+) T cells sorted from blood. The clonotype comes from a young woman in good health. The CDR3 loop reads CASSLAEIGNSPLHF. The CDR3 DNA sequence: TGCGCCAGCAGCTTGGCCGAGATAGGGAATTCACCCCTCCACTTT.